The 30 T cell receptor beta chains presented below share a single source sample, sequenced in a study of cytomegalovirus exposure and HLA in healthy donors (dated by TCRdb to 2015 to 2018). The library relied on the immunoSEQ multiplex PCR assay. For the multiplex PCR, a mixture combining 60 forward primers for TCR Vbeta segments and 13 reverse primers for TCR Jbeta segments was used. TCRdb obtained this table from immuneACCESS and retained in-frame rearrangements with V and J assigned. These tables miss some clones; where compared with another copy, unresolved V genes account for less than half of the shortfall, and the remainder is unexplained. The sample includes 100,000 to 150,000 clones, with roughly 79% observed a single time. The top ten clonotypes cover approximately 1.5% of the sample. Sample: PBMCs. Source of these receptors: a woman aged 18-29 years in good health and CMV-seronegative.

This sequence joins TRBV30 and TRBJ1-4, with D perhaps matching TRBD1 (5 bases). CDR1 and CDR2 from the germline V gene are GTSNPN and SVGIG (reference sequence). Trimming removed 3 bases from V and 11 bases from J, with 13 bases in between. CDR3 length equals 12 residues. CDR3 nucleotides: TGTGCCTGGAGCCCCGGGCGGGGGAAACTGTTTTTT. Translating it yields CAWSPGRGKLFF.

The chain carries TRBV6-5 and TRBJ2-1; no firm D call. The CDR3 covers 15 residues. From germline, CDR1 is MNHEY and CDR2 SVGAGI. The V end was cut by 2 bases, the J end by 5 bases, with 13 bases between. The CDR3 sequence: CASSYSANQNNEQFF. The DNA of the CDR3 is TGTGCCAGCAGTTACAGCGCAAACCAAAACAATGAGCAGTTCTTC.

This clone was counted between two and nine times. The chain combines TRBV2 with TRBJ1-2; D is possibly TRBD1 (6 bases). Germline V gene data show CDR1 as SNHLY and CDR2 as FYNNEI. The ends were cut back, 3 bases at V and 5 bases at J, with 16 bases in the middle. This CDR3 has 15 amino acids. The CDR3 loop is CASSEGAFRLYGYTF. The CDR3 DNA reads TGTGCCAGCAGTGAGGGGGCGTTCCGTTTATATGGCTACACCTTC.

In its sample, this clone was seen many times. CDR3 region: CASSWDKNTEAFF. CDR3 DNA: TGTGCCAGCAGCTGGGACAAGAACACTGAAGCTTTCTTT. This rearrangement joins TRBV5-6 to TRBJ1-1; possibly TRBD1 for D (6 bases). Trimming took off 3 bases at V and 1 base at J, with 7 bases between the two ends. CDR3 length equals 13 residues. Germline CDR1 is SGHDT and CDR2 is YYEEEE.

The chain has TRBV6-1 and TRBJ1-5, with TRBD1 matching 7 bases. The CDR3 totals 14 residues. The V gene's germline CDR1 is MNHNS and CDR2 SASEGT. V trimming: 6 bases; J trimming: 1 base; junction bases outside the gene matches: 3. In DNA form, the CDR3 reads TGTGCCAGCAGGCGGGGACAGAGCAATCAGCCCCAGCATTTT. It is translated as CASRRGQSNQPQHF.

DNA for the CDR3: TGTGCCAGCAGGGGAGGCGACGGACCCTCCTACGAGCAGTACTTC. Protein sequence: CASRGGDGPSYEQYF. The chain employs TRBV7-9 and TRBJ2-7; possibly TRBD2 for D (6 bases). V shed 6 bases and J shed 0 bases, with 15 bases lying between them. Germline V gene lookup returns CDR1 SEHNR and CDR2 FQNEAQ (reference sequence). This CDR3 contains 15 residues.

The gene calls are TRBV28 and TRBJ2-5, with TRBD2 matching over 9 bases. Unmatched junction bases numbered 2, after V lost 2 bases and J lost 1 base. CDR3 length: 15 amino acids. Germline V gene sequence: CDR1 MDHEN, CDR2 SYDVKM. In nucleotides, the CDR3 is TGTGCCAGCAGTTTACTAGCGGGGATCCAAGAGACCCAGTACTTC. Its translation: CASSLLAGIQETQYF.

CDR3 DNA: TGTGCCAGCAGCTTAGAATCTCCAGGGGCCTATGGCTACACCTTC. Encoded protein: CASSLESPGAYGYTF. The V and J genes are TRBV7-9 and TRBJ1-2; a weak D match, TRBD1 (6 bases). The ends were cut back, 1 base at V and 4 bases at J, with 13 bases in the middle. This CDR3 spans 15 amino acids. Per germline, CDR1 SEHNR and CDR2 FQNEAQ (reference sequence).

CDR3 sequence reads: CASSADVPSPTARERGVKETQYF. CDR3 DNA: TGTGCCAGCAGCGCCGACGTTCCTTCCCCCACGGCACGGGAGCGGGGCGTGAAAGAGACCCAGTACTTC. This sequence joins TRBV9 and TRBJ2-5; TRBD2 agrees at 7 bases. The CDR3 has 23 residues. CDR1 and CDR2 (germline): SGDLS, YYNGEE. V was pared by 3 bases and J by 3 bases, with 32 bases of the junction left unmatched.

This sequence joins TRBV7-6 and TRBJ1-1, with TRBD1 identical over 9 bases. V was clipped by 4 bases and J by 1 base; unmatched bases: 7. The CDR3 covers 16 residues. In germline, CDR1 is SGHVS, CDR2 FNYEAQ. CDR3 in DNA: TGTGCCAGCAGCTCTCAAGCGGGACAGGGGAACACTGAAGCTTTCTTT. Translation gives CASSSQAGQGNTEAFF.

The J gene is TRBJ2-7, the V gene TRBV5-1; 8 bases line up with TRBD2. CDR1 is SGHRS, CDR2 YFSETQ, per germline. The ends lost 4 bases at V and 5 bases at J; junction bases unmatched: 8. The CDR3 contains 14 residues. CDR3 nucleotide sequence: TGCGCCAGCAGCACCACGGGGGGGGCCAACGAGCAGTACTTC. Its protein is CASSTTGGANEQYF.

CDR3: CASSLALALTLSYEQYF. The DNA for the CDR3 is TGTGCCAGCAGCTTGGCACTAGCGCTAACCCTATCCTACGAGCAGTACTTC. V gene TRBV7-2 combines with J gene TRBJ2-7; 7 bases are a match to TRBD2. Germline V gene lookup returns CDR1 SGHTA and CDR2 FQGNSA. V dropped 3 bases and J dropped 1; count of bases not matched to a gene: 12. This CDR3 is built from 17 residues.

This clone was seen a few times. The chain is built from TRBV7-6 and TRBJ2-7, with 9 bases identical to TRBD1. Unmatched junction bases numbered 4, after V lost 1 base and J lost 3 bases. This CDR3 is built from 15 residues. Germline V gene lookup returns CDR1 SGHVS and CDR2 FNYEAQ. CDR3 nucleotides: TGTGCCAGCAGCTTAGAAAGGACAGGGGACTACGAGCAGTACTTC. Translating gives CASSLERTGDYEQYF.

The chain uses TRBV5-5 and TRBJ2-1; 9 bases map to TRBD2. The CDR3 covers 14 residues. Per germline, CDR1 SGHKS and CDR2 YYEKEE (reference sequence). Trimming cost V 5 bases and J 6 bases; bases outside gene matches: 6. The CDR3 coding sequence is TGTGCCAGCAGTGGCCAGCGGGAGGTCAATGAGCAGTTCTTC. Protein sequence: CASSGQREVNEQFF.

The V gene is TRBV19, the J gene TRBJ2-5, with 13 bases fitting TRBD2. CDR1 is LNHDA, CDR2 SQIVND, per germline (reference sequence). This CDR3 is 17 amino acids long. The J segment lost 5 bases and the V segment lost 7 bases, leaving 13 bases of the junction unmatched. The CDR3 loop reads CASTETGTSGNKETQYF. In DNA, the CDR3 is TGTGCCAGTACCGAAACCGGGACTAGCGGGAATAAGGAGACCCAGTACTTC.

The gene calls are TRBV10-3 and TRBJ1-1; 7 nucleotides line up with TRBD1. This CDR3 has 13 amino acids. With 8 bases clipped from V and 1 base from J, the junction kept 4 bases outside the gene matches. The germline V gene has CDR1 ENHRY and CDR2 SYGVKD. The CDR3 here is CAISGQPNTEAFF. The DNA of the CDR3 is TGTGCCATCTCGGGACAGCCGAACACTGAAGCTTTCTTT.

A few counts support this clone. The V gene is TRBV4-1, the J gene TRBJ2-7; 10 bases match TRBD2. In germline, CDR1 is MGHRA, CDR2 YSYEKL. The length of the CDR3 is 15 residues. V lost 3 bases, J lost 5 bases, and 7 bases stayed unmatched. This chain's CDR3 is CASSHQGLAPNEQYF. DNA of the CDR3: TGCGCCAGCAGCCATCAGGGACTAGCGCCCAACGAGCAGTACTTC.

This clone was found a few times. This chain connects TRBV5-6 to TRBJ2-2, with D unresolved. Trimming cost V 0 bases and J 4 bases, with 7 bases left between them. This CDR3 has 14 amino acids. Germline-derived CDR1 and CDR2 are SGHDT and YYEEEE. Written as DNA, the CDR3 is TGTGCCAGCAGCTTGGGCAGATTCACCGGGGAGCTGTTTTTT. Its protein is CASSLGRFTGELFF.

This chain joins TRBV30 and TRBJ1-1; D gene ambiguous. Trimming removed 2 bases at V and 1 base at J, with 8 bases between. CDR3 length equals 13 residues. Per germline, CDR1 GTSNPN and CDR2 SVGIG (reference sequence). The DNA for the CDR3 is TGTGCCTGGAGTCGGAGCAGGAACACTGAAGCTTTCTTT. Protein: CAWSRSRNTEAFF.

V and J are TRBV5-6 and TRBJ2-1, with 8 bases that match TRBD2. This CDR3 has 17 amino acids. V gave up 5 bases and J gave up 4 bases; unmatched junction bases: 14. Per germline, CDR1 SGHDT and CDR2 YYEEEE. This CDR3 reads CASSLWPHREGYNEQFF. The DNA of the CDR3 is TGTGCCAGCAGTTTGTGGCCCCACCGGGAGGGGTACAATGAGCAGTTCTTC.

For the CDR3, the DNA is TGTGCCAGCAGGGTCGGGTTCGCGAACACCGGGGAGCTGTTTTTT. This sequence encodes CASRVGFANTGELFF. The chain links TRBV6-5 to TRBJ2-2, with D unclear. Germline V gene sequence: CDR1 MNHEY, CDR2 SVGAGI. Trimming stripped 6 bases from V and 0 bases from J, with 11 bases between. The CDR3 covers 15 residues.

The V gene is TRBV13, the J gene TRBJ1-2, with a weak D call TRBD1 (5 bases). V shed 4 bases and J shed 0 bases, with 12 bases lying between them. Germline V gene sequence: CDR1 PRHDT, CDR2 FYEKMQ (reference sequence). The CDR3 is 15 residues long. The CDR3 loop is CASSSDGQANYGYTF. CDR3 nucleotide sequence: TGTGCCAGCAGCTCGGACGGACAAGCTAACTATGGCTACACCTTC.

The genes are TRBV29-1 and TRBJ2-1, with TRBD2 matching 8 bases. V shed 5 bases and J 7 bases; nucleotides not matched to a gene: 13. Germline-derived CDR1 and CDR2 are SQVTM and ANQGSEA. The CDR3 totals 15 residues. The CDR3 DNA reads as TGCAGCGTTAAGGGGGGACTAGAGTTTATAAATGAGCAGTTCTTC. This sequence encodes CSVKGGLEFINEQFF.

The chain links TRBV4-2 to TRBJ2-7; D is possibly TRBD2 (5 bases). This CDR3 spans 15 amino acids. Looked up from germline, CDR1 is LGHNA and CDR2 is YNFKEQ. Trimming took off 4 bases at V and 5 bases at J, with 18 bases between the two ends. This chain's CDR3 is CASSPSRAASNEQYF. The CDR3 DNA sequence: TGTGCCAGCAGCCCTAGCCGGGCGGCTTCGAACGAGCAGTACTTC.

Details on this clone: The sample contains more than one DNA sequence encoding this CDR3. The V call is TRBV6-5, the J call TRBJ1-1, with D tentatively TRBD1 (5 bases). Trimming shortened V by 0 bases and J by 0 bases, and 5 bases separated the two germline ends. There are 14 residues in the CDR3. CDR1 and CDR2 (germline): MNHEY, SVGAGI. The CDR3 bases are TGTGCCAGCAGTTACTCCAGGGTGAACACTGAAGCTTTCTTT. Translating gives CASSYSRVNTEAFF.

This chain uses TRBV29-1 with TRBJ2-5, with D perhaps matching TRBD2 (5 bases). The V end lost 7 bases, the J end lost 8 bases, and 23 bases lay between the germline ends. This CDR3 region has 14 residues. CDR1 and CDR2 from the germline V gene are SQVTM and ANQGSEA. The CDR3 nucleotides are TGCAGCGCCGAGGTAGCGTCCGGAGCAGGAACCCAGTACTTC. It yields the protein CSAEVASGAGTQYF.

This rearrangement joins TRBV19 to TRBJ1-5; a weak D match, TRBD1 (6 bases). Between the trimmed V and J ends, which lost 1 base and 3 bases, there was a span of 13 bases. Germline V gene sequence: CDR1 LNHDA, CDR2 SQIVND (reference sequence). This CDR3 spans 16 amino acids. The CDR3 is CASSIGPGQDNQPQHF. The DNA for the CDR3 is TGTGCCAGTAGTATAGGTCCGGGACAAGACAATCAGCCCCAGCATTTT. The entire variable domain, with the rest obtained from reference TRBV19 and TRBJ1-5, is as follows: DGGITQSPKYLFRKEGQNVTLSCEQNLNHDAMYWYRQDPGQGLRLIYYSQIVNDFQKGDIAEGYSVSREKKESFPLTVTSAQKNPTAFYLCASSIGPGQDNQPQHFGDGTRLSIL.

The rearrangement uses TRBV18 and TRBJ2-1; 11 bases match TRBD2. V gave up 0 bases and J gave up 7 bases; unmatched junction bases: 8. This CDR3 is built from 17 residues. The V gene's germline CDR1 is KGHSH and CDR2 LQKENI. The CDR3 coding sequence is TGTGCCAGCTCACCACCGGACACTAGCGGGAGTTTAAATGAGCAGTTCTTC. Translation gives CASSPPDTSGSLNEQFF.

This chain joins TRBV30 and TRBJ2-5; tentatively, D is TRBD1 (5 bases). The assigned J gene may be wrong: the sequence end matches TRBJ2-7 better. Per germline, CDR1 GTSNPN and CDR2 SVGIG (reference sequence). The CDR3 consists of 13 residues. In nucleotides, the CDR3 is TGTGCCTGGAGTGCAGGGAACTCCTACGAGCAGTACTTC. This codes for CAWSAGNSYEQYF.

This chain uses TRBV6-5 with TRBJ2-7, with D unclear. Germline V gene sequence: CDR1 MNHEY, CDR2 SVGAGI. The CDR3 length is 11 residues. Trimming pared 7 bases from V and 3 bases from J, leaving 7 bases between. As DNA, the CDR3 is TGTGCCAGCATGGGCAGCTACGAGCAGTACTTC. Translation gives CASMGSYEQYF.